This T cell receptor beta chain was sequenced during a study of cytomegalovirus exposure and HLA in healthy donors. Study-level points and caveats: Cytomegalovirus association was assigned to about 150 TCR beta chains. Data from an earlier analysis indicated that most TCR beta V segments were productive either about 90% or about 30% of the time. What was likely a sequencing artifact was a cluster of highly shared sequence variants.

Regarding donors, all were healthy bone marrow donors. The PCR contained 60 Vbeta and 13 Jbeta primers. The repertoire was sequenced with immunoSEQ multiplex PCR; TCRdb's copy has only in-frame clones and lacks some. This sample has fewer than 120,000 clones, with 76% found just once. A note on this clone: Its antigen is not identified.

In germline, CDR1 is MDHEN, CDR2 SYDVKM. V was clipped by 3 bases and J by 2 bases, with 8 bases between them. The length of the CDR3 is 13 residues. The sequenced material came from PBMCs. The sequence was obtained from a man aged 25 to 40 in good health and CMV-seropositive. V is TRBV28 and J is TRBJ2-7; D gene ambiguous. As DNA, the CDR3 is TGTGCCAGCAGTTTTGGCAGGCCCTACGAGCAGTACTTC. Its protein is CASSFGRPYEQYF.